Listed here is a single T cell receptor (beta chain). Antigen unknown. The data stem from a study of T cell responses to AZD1222 COVID-19 vaccine. The study's findings and limits: Vaccination with two AZD1222 doses was followed by a rise in Spike-specific TCR breadth and depth. Repertoires were collected only later (after the peak T cell response had occurred).

CDR3 length: 16 amino acids. Trimming stripped 0 bases from V and 2 bases from J, with 14 bases between. Germline CDR1 and CDR2: ENHRY and SYGVKD. Generated by immunoSEQ multiplex PCR, the TCRdb table keeps only in-frame clones and is missing some. The profile covers 95,000 to 150,000 clones, with 75% to 90% appearing a single time and around 3.1% taken by the ten largest. The sequencing here drew on peripheral blood, taken on day 0 of AZD1222 vaccination. This TCR was sampled from an adult in good health. The chain links TRBV10-3 to TRBJ2-7; TRBD1 or TRBD2 may be the D gene (5 bases each). The CDR3 DNA is TGTGCCATCAGTGAGTCCTCCGGGACGGCTACCTACGAGCAGTACTTC. Encoded protein: CAISESSGTATYEQYF.